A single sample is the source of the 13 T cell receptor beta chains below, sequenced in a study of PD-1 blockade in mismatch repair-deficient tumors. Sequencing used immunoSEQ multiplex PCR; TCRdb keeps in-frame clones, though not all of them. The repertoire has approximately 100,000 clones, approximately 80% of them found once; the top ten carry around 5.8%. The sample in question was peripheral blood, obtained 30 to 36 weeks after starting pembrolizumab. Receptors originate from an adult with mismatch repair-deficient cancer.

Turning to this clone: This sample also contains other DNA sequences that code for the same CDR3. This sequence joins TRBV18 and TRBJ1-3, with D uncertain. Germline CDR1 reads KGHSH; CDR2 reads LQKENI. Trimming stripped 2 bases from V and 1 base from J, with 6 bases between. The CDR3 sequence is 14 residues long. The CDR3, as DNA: TGTGCCAGCTCACCAGAAGTTTCTGGAAACACCATATATTTT. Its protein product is CASSPEVSGNTIYF.

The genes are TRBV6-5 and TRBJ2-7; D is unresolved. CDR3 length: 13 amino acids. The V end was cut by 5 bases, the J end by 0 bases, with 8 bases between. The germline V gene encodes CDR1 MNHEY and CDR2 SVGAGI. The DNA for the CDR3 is TGTGCCAGCAGTGGGGAACTCTCCTACGAGCAGTACTTC. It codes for CASSGELSYEQYF.

The CDR3 here is CASSLYSRGNYGQPQHF. The CDR3 bases are TGTGCCAGCAGTTTATATTCGAGAGGGAATTATGGTCAGCCCCAGCATTTT. The J gene is TRBJ1-5, the V gene TRBV27; no firm D call. Trimming took 1 base from V and 6 from J, leaving 19 bases between them. CDR1 is MNHEY, CDR2 SMNVEV, per germline (reference sequence). The CDR3 spans 17 residues.

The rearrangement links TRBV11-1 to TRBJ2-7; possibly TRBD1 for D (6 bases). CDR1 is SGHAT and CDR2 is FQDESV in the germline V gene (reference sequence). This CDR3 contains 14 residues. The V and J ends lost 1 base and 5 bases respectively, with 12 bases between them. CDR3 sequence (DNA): TGTGCCAGCAGCTTAGGTATCGAGGGGGACGAGCAGTACTTC. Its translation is CASSLGIEGDEQYF.

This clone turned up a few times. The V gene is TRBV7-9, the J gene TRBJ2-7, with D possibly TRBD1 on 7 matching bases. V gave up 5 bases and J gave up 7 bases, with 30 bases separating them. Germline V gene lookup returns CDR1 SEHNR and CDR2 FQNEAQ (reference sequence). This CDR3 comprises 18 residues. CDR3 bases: TGTGCCAGCAGCCCAGGAGGGGGCAGGGCCCTTCCCAGCGGGGAGCAGTACTTC. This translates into CASSPGGGRALPSGEQYF.

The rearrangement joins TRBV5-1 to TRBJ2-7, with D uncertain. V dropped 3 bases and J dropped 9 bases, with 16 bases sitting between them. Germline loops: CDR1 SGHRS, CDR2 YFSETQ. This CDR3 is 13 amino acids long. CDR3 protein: CASSSYSSSVQYF. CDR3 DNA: TGCGCCAGCAGCTCCTATTCAAGCTCCGTGCAGTACTTC.

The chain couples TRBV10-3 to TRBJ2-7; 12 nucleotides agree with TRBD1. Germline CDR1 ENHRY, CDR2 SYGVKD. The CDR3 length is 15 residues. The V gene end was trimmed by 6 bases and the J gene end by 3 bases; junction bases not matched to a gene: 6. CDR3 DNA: TGTGCCATCAGCTCCGGGACAGGGGGCTTCTACGAGCAGTACTTC. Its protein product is CAISSGTGGFYEQYF.

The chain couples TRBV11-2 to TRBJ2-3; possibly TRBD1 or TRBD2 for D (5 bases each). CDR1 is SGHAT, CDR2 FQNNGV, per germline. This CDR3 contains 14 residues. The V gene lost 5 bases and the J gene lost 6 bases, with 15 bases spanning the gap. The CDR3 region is CASSHGTERDTQYF. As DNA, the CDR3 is TGTGCCAGCAGCCATGGGACCGAACGGGATACGCAGTATTTT.

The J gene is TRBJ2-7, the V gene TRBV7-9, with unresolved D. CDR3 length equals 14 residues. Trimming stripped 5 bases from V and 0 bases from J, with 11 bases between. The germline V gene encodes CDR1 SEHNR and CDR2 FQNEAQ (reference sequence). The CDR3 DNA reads TGTGCCAGCAGCCCCCCTGGAGACTCCTACGAGCAGTACTTC. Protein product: CASSPPGDSYEQYF. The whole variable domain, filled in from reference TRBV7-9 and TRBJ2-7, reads DTGVSQNPRHKITKRGQNVTFRCDPISEHNRLYWYRQTLGQGPEFLTYFQNEAQLEKSRLLSDRFSAERPKGSFSTLEIQRTEQGDSAMYLCASSPPGDSYEQYFGPGTRLTVT.

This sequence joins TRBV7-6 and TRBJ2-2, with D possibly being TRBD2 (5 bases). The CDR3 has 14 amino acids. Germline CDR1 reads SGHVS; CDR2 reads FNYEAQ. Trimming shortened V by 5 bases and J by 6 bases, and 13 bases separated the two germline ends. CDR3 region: CASSPRANAGELFF. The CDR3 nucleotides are TGTGCCAGCAGCCCGCGGGCCAACGCCGGGGAGCTGTTTTTT. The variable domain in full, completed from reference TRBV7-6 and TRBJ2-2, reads GAGVSQSPRYKVTKRGQDVALRCDPISGHVSLYWYRQALGQGPEFLTYFNYEAQQDKSGLPNDRFSAERPEGSISTLTIQRTEQRDSAMYRCASSPRANAGELFFGEGSRLTVL.

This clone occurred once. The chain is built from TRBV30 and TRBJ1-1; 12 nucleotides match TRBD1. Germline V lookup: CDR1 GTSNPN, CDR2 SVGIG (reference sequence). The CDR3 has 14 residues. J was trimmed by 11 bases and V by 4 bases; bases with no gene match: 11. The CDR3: CAWTTGQGAFWAFF. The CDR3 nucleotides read TGTGCCTGGACAACGGGACAGGGGGCATTCTGGGCTTTCTTT.

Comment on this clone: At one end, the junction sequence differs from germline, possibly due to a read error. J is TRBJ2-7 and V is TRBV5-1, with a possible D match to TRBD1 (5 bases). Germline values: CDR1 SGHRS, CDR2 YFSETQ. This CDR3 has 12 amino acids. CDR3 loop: CASSPLVTPGPF. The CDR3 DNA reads TGCGCCAGCAGCCCGCTTGTGACCCCAGGGCCCTTC.

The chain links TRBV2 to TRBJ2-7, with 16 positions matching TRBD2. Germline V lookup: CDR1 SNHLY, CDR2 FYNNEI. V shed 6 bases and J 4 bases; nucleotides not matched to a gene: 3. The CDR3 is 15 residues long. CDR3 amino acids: CASRGLAGGPYEQYF. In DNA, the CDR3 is TGTGCCAGCAGGGGACTAGCGGGAGGGCCGTACGAGCAGTACTTC.